The entry that follows covers one TCR beta chain sequence. The read comes to an end 3 residues before the CDR3 does, leaving the germline J gene to fill in the end. CDR3 length equals 17 residues. CDR1 SNHLY and CDR2 FYNNEI come from the germline V gene. These data originate in a study of T cells in women clearing cervical HPV infection. Assay used: immunoSEQ multiplex PCR; TCRdb lists only in-frame clones, some missing. Found here are fewer than 40,000 clones; the top ten clones hold roughly 7%. All donors had a single incident cervical HPV16 infection, not prevalent. The sample consisted of blood buffy coat. V gene TRBV2 combines with J gene TRBJ2-2; TRBD1 matches at 7 bases. The sequence came from a woman between 18 and 75 years old with a cervical HPV16 infection that either progressed to CIN3+ or cleared (not recorded which). The CDR3 loop is CASSDGDRVGANEKLFF. CDR3 DNA (partial): TGTGCCAGCAGTGATGGAGACAGGGTTGGGGCTAATGAAAAG.